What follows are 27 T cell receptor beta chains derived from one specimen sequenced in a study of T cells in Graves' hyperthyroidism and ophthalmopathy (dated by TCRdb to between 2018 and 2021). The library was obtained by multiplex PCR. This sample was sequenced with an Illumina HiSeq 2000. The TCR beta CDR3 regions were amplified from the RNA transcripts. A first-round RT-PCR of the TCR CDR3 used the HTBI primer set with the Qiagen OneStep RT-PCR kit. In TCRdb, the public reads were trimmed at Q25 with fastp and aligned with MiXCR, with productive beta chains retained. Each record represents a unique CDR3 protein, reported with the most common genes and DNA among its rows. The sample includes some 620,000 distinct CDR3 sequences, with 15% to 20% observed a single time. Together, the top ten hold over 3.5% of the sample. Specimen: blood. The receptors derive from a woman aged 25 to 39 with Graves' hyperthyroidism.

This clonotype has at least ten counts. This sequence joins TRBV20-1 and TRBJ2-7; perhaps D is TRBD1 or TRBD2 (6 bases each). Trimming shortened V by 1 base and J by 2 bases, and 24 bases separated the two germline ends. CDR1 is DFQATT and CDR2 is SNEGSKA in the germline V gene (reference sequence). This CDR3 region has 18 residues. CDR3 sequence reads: CSARAPDGVGGRPYEQYF. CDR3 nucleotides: TGCAGTGCTAGAGCTCCTGACGGGGTAGGGGGGAGGCCCTACGAGCAGTACTTC.

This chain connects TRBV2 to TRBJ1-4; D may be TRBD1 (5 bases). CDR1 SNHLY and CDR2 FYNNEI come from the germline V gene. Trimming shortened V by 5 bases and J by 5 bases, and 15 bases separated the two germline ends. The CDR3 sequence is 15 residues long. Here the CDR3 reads CASSYITGTNEKLFF. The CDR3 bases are TGTGCCAGCAGTTACATCACCGGGACGAATGAAAAACTGTTTTTT.

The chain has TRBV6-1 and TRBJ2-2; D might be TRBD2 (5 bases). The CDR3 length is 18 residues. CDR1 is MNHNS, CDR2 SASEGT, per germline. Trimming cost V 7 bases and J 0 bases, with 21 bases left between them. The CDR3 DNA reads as TGTGCCAGCACCCGGGGTCCCCCACTAACGCCGAACACCGGGGAGCTGTTTTTT. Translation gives CASTRGPPLTPNTGELFF.

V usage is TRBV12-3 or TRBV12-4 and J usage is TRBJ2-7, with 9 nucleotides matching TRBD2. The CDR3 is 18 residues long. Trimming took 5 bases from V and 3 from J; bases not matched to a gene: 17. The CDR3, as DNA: TGTGCCAGCAGTAAGGGACTAGCCCCCGGGAGGGTGCACTACGAGCAGTACTTC. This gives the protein CASSKGLAPGRVHYEQYF.

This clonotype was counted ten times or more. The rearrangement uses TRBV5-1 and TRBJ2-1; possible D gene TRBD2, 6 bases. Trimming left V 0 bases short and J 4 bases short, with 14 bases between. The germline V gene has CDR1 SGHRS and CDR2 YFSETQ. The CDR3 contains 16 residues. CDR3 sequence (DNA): TGCGCCAGCAGCTTGGCCACAGCGGGCTTATACAATGAGCAGTTCTTC. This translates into CASSLATAGLYNEQFF.

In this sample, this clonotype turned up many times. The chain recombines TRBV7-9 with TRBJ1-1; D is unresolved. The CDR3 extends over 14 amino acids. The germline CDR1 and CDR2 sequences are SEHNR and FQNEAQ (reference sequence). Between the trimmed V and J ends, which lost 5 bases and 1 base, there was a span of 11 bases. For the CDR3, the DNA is TGTGCCAGCAGCCCATCCCGTCCGAACACTGAAGCTTTCTTT. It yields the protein CASSPSRPNTEAFF. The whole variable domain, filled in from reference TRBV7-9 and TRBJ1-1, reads DTGVSQNPRHKITKRGQNVTFRCDPISEHNRLYWYRQTLGQGPEFLTYFQNEAQLEKSRLLSDRFSAERPKGSFSTLEIQRTEQGDSAMYLCASSPSRPNTEAFFGQGTRLTVV.

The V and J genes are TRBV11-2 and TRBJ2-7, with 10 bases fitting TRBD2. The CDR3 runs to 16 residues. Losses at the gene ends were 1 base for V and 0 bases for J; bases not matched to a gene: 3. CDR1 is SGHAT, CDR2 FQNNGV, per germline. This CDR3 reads CASSLGPSGSSYEQYF. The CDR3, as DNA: TGTGCCAGCAGCTTAGGCCCTAGCGGGAGCTCCTACGAGCAGTACTTC. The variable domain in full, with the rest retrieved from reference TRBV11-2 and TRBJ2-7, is EAGVAQSPRYKIIEKRQSVAFWCNPISGHATLYWYQQILGQGPKLLIQFQNNGVVDDSQLPKDRFSAERLKGVDSTLKIQPAKLEDSAVYLCASSLGPSGSSYEQYFGPGTRLTVT.

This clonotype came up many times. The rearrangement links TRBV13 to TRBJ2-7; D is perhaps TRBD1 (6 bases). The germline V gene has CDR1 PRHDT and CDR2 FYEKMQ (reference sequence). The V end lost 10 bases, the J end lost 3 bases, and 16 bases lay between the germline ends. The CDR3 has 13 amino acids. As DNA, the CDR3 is TGTGCCACCACAGACAGGTCCAGCTACGAGCAGTACTTC. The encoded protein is CATTDRSSYEQYF.

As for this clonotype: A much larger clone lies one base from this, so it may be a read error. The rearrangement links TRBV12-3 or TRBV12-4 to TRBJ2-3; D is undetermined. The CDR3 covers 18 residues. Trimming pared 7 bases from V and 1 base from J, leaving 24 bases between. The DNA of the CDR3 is TGTGCCAGCAATTTCGTCGGGCTAGTCGGAAGGGGCACAGATACGCAGTATTTT. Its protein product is CASNFVGLVGRGTDTQYF.

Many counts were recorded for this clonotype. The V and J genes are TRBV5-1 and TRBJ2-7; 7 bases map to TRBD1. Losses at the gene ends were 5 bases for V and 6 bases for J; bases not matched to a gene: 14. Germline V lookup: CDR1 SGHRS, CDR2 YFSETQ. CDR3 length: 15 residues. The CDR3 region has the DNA TGCGCCAGCAGTACTACCGGGACAGCTCCCCGCGAGCAGTACTTC. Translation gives CASSTTGTAPREQYF.

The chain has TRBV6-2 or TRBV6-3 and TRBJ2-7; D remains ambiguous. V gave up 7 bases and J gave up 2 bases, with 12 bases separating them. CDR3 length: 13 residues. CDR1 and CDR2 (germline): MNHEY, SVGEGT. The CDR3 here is CASTYATAYEQYF. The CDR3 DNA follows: TGTGCCAGCACCTACGCCACAGCCTACGAGCAGTACTTC.

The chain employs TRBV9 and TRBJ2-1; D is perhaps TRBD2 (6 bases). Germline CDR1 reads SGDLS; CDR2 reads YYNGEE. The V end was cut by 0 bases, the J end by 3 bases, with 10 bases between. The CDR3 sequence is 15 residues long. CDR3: CASSVDGRLYNEQFF. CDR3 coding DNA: TGTGCCAGCAGCGTAGACGGGAGACTCTACAATGAGCAGTTCTTC.

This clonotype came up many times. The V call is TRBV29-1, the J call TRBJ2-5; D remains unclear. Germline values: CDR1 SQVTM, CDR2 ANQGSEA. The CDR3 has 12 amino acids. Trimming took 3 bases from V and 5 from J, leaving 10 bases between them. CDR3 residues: CSVDLRGETQYF. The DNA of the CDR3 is TGCAGCGTTGATCTCCGTGGGGAGACCCAGTACTTC.

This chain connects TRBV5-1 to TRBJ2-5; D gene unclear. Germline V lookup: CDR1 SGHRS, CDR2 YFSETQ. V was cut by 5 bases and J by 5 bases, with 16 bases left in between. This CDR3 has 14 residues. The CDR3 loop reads CASRRIDTAETQYF. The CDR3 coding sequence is TGCGCCAGCAGACGAATAGATACCGCGGAGACCCAGTACTTC.

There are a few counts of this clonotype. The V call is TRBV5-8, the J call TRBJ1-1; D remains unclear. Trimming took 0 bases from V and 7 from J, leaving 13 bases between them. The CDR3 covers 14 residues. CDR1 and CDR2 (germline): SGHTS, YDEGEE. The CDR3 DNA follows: TGTGCCAGCAGCTTGGATGGGTCGGGCAGTGAAGCTTTCTTT. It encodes CASSLDGSGSEAFF.

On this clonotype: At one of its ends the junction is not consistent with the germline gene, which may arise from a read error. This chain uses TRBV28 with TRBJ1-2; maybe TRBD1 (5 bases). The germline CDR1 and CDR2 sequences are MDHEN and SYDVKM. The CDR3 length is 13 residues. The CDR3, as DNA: TGTGCCAGCAGTTTCCAGGGTTACTACGGCTACACCTTC. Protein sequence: CASSFQGYYGYTF.

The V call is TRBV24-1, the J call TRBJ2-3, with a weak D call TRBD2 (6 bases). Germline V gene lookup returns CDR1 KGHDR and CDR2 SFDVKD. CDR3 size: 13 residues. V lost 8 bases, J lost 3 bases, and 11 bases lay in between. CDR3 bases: TGTGCCACCAAAACGGGGGAGACAGATACGCAGTATTTT. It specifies CATKTGETDTQYF.

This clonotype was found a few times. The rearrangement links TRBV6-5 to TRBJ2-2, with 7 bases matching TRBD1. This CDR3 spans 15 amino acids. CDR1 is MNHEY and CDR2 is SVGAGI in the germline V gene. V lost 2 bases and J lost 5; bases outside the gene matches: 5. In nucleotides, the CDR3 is TGTGCCAGCAGTTACGAGGGGGCACGGACCGGGGAGCTGTTTTTT. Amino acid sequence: CASSYEGARTGELFF.

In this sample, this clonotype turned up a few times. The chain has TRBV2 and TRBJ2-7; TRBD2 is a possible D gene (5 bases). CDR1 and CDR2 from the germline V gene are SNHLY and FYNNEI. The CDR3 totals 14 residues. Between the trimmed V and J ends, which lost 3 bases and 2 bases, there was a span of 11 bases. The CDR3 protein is CASSETILAYEQYF. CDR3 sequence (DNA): TGTGCCAGCAGTGAGACTATTCTTGCCTACGAGCAGTACTTC.

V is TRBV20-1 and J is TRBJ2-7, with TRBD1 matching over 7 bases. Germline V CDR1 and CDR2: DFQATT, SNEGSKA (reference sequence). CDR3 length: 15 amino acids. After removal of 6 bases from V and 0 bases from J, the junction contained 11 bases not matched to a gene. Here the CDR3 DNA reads TGCAGTGCCCTCCCAGGGGGTTATTCCTCCTACGAGCAGTACTTC. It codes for CSALPGGYSSYEQYF.

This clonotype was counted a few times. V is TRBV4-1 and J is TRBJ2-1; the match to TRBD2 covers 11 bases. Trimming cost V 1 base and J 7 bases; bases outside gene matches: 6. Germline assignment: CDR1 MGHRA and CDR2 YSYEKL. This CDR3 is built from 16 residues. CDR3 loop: CASSQGLAGGVNEQFF. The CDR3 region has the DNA TGCGCCAGCAGCCAAGGCCTAGCGGGAGGAGTAAATGAGCAGTTCTTC.

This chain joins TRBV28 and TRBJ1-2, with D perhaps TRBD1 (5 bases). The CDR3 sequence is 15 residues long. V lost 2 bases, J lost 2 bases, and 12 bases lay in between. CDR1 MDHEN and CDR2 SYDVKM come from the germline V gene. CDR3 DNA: TGTGCCAGCAGTTTAGCTTCGACAGCAAACTATGGCTACACCTTC. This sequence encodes CASSLASTANYGYTF.

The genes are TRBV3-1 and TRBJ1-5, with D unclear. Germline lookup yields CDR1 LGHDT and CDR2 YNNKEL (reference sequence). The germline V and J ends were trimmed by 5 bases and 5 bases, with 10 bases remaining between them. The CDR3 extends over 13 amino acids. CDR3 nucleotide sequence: TGTGCCAGCAGCTCTTCGAGAGATCAGCCCCAGCATTTT. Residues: CASSSSRDQPQHF.

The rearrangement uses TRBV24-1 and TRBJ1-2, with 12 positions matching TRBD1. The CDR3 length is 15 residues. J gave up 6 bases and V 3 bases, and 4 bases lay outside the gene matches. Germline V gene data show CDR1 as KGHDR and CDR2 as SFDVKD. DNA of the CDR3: TGTGCCACCAGTGATCCGGGACAGGGGGCTCATGGCTACACCTTC. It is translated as CATSDPGQGAHGYTF.

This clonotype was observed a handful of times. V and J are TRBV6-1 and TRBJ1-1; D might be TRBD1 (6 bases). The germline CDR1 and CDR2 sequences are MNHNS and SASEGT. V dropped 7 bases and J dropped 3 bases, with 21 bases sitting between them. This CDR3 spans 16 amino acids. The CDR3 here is CASNPGGTGSDTEAFF. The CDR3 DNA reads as TGTGCCAGCAACCCAGGCGGCACAGGGTCGGACACTGAAGCTTTCTTT.

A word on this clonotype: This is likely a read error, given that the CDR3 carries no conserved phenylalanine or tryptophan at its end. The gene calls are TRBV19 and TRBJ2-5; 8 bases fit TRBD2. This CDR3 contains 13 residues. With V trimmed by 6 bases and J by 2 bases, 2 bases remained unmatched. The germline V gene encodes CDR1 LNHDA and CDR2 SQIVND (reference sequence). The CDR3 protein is CASRTSEQETQYC. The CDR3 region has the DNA TGTGCCAGTAGGACTAGCGAACAAGAGACCCAGTACTGC.

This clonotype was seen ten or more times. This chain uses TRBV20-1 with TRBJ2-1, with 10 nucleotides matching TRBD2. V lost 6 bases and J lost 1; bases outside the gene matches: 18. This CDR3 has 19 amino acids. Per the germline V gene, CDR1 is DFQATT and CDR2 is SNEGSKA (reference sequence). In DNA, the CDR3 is TGCAGTGCCCTTTATATCGGACTAGCGGAAGGGCGGTCCTACAATGAGCAGTTCTTC. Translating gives CSALYIGLAEGRSYNEQFF.